The source of this T cell receptor (beta chain) is a study of blood T cell repertoires in COVID-19. V was trimmed by 2 bases and J by 8 bases, leaving 6 bases between them. The CDR3 length is 11 residues. Per the germline V gene, CDR1 is GTSNPN and CDR2 is SVGIG (reference sequence). Repertoires were generated with immunoSEQ multiplex PCR, while TCRdb's copy carries only in-frame clones and drops some. In the table there are a few hundred thousand clones, roughly 80% of which are singletons. The sample was peripheral blood. The receptor was derived from a young woman with acute or convalescent COVID-19. The rearrangement links TRBV30 to TRBJ2-2; D is unresolved. The CDR3: CAWSPVGELFF. In nucleotides, the CDR3 is TGTGCCTGGAGTCCTGTGGGGGAGCTGTTTTTT.